This TCR beta chain was captured by sequencing in a study of T cells after yellow fever vaccination. The CDR3 spans 14 residues. The germline V gene encodes CDR1 SGHRS and CDR2 YFSETQ. V gave up 3 bases and J gave up 3 bases; unmatched junction bases: 5. TCRdb independently ran MiXCR on the 5' RACE reads; one entry per CDR3 protein. The sample lists about 230,000 distinct CDR3 sequences; roughly 6.2% were seen once. This clonotype was detected ten times or more. The receptor's source is a man aged 30-40 years who received the YFV17D yellow fever vaccine. The specimen was CD4+ T cells sorted from PBMCs, collected on the day of the yellow fever booster vaccination. The chain has TRBV5-1 and TRBJ2-5, with TRBD1 identical over 7 bases. The CDR3 reads CASSSQGEEETQYF. DNA of the CDR3: TGCGCCAGCAGCTCCCAGGGGGAAGAAGAGACCCAGTACTTC. Supplemented by reference TRBV5-1 and TRBJ2-5, the full variable domain reads KAGVTQTPRYLIKTRGQQVTLSCSPISGHRSVSWYQQTPGQGLQFLFEYFSETQRNKGNFPGRFSGRQFSNSRSEMNVSTLELGDSALYLCASSSQGEEETQYFGPGTRLLVL.